This entry lists 32 T cell receptor beta chains sequenced from one sample in a study of shared clonotypes between healthy human individuals. Sequencing was performed with immunoSEQ multiplex PCR; in TCRdb, only in-frame clones are kept and a portion is missing. The table has some 650,000 clones, approximately 97% seen once. What was sequenced was naive CD4+ T cells sorted from blood. Noted subset: CD45RA+ positively selected. Every receptor here comes from a woman in her 30s in good health.

This chain joins TRBV7-2 and TRBJ1-2; D unresolved. CDR1 and CDR2 (germline): SGHTA, FQGNSA. The CDR3 loop spans 14 amino acids. Trimming shortened V by 5 bases and J by 8 bases, and 18 bases separated the two germline ends. CDR3 DNA sequence: TGTGCCAGCAGCCGTGGACCCCCGGTTTGGGGCTACACCTTC. This gives the protein CASSRGPPVWGYTF.

The rearrangement links TRBV28 to TRBJ2-1; TRBD2 matches 8 bases. This CDR3 has 16 residues. V trimming: 5 bases; J trimming: 0 bases; junction bases outside the gene matches: 6. CDR1 and CDR2 from the germline V gene are MDHEN and SYDVKM. DNA of the CDR3: TGTGCCAGCAGTCCCCGGGAGGGGCCCTCCTACAATGAGCAGTTCTTC. This translates into CASSPREGPSYNEQFF.

The V gene is TRBV10-3, the J gene TRBJ2-5; 8 bases are a match to TRBD2. The CDR3 has 14 amino acids. After removal of 5 bases from V and 7 bases from J, the junction contained 9 bases not matched to a gene. Germline assignment: CDR1 ENHRY and CDR2 SYGVKD. DNA of the CDR3: TGTGCCATCAGTTTCACTAGCGGAGTGGCGACCCAGTACTTC. It encodes CAISFTSGVATQYF.

The chain employs TRBV28 and TRBJ2-6, with unresolved D. There are 15 residues in the CDR3. Trimming shortened V by 1 base and J by 0 bases, and 4 bases separated the two germline ends. Per germline, CDR1 MDHEN and CDR2 SYDVKM. In nucleotides, the CDR3 is TGTGCCAGCAGTTTATACGGCTCTGGGGCCAACGTCCTGACTTTC. Residues: CASSLYGSGANVLTF.

V gene TRBV6-5 combines with J gene TRBJ2-7; the D gene is possibly TRBD1 (6 bases). V was cut by 10 bases and J by 3 bases, with 19 bases left in between. Germline V gene lookup returns CDR1 MNHEY and CDR2 SVGAGI. This CDR3 spans 14 amino acids. CDR3 protein: CATRSGQLHYEQYF. CDR3 nucleotide sequence: TGTGCCACCCGATCCGGACAGCTACACTACGAGCAGTACTTC.

The V call is TRBV10-3, the J call TRBJ2-7, with a possible D match to TRBD2 (6 bases). Trimming pared 6 bases from V and 3 bases from J, leaving 12 bases between. CDR1 ENHRY and CDR2 SYGVKD come from the germline V gene. The CDR3 is made up of 13 amino acids. This CDR3 reads CAIRWDSNYEQYF. The CDR3 DNA is TGTGCCATCAGATGGGACTCCAACTACGAGCAGTACTTC.

The chain joins TRBV4-1 to TRBJ2-1, with D possibly TRBD2 on 5 matching bases. V was pared by 4 bases and J by 7 bases, with 14 bases between. The V gene's germline CDR1 is MGHRA and CDR2 YSYEKL. The CDR3 consists of 14 residues. The DNA for the CDR3 is TGCGCCAGCAGCCGCCTCGGGGAGTGGAATGAGCAGTTCTTC. Protein: CASSRLGEWNEQFF.

This clone was found once. The chain combines TRBV28 with TRBJ1-5; TRBD1 agrees at 8 bases. The V gene end was trimmed by 1 base and the J gene end by 2 bases; junction bases not matched to a gene: 10. Germline lookup yields CDR1 MDHEN and CDR2 SYDVKM. The CDR3 covers 18 residues. The CDR3 bases are TGTGCCAGCAGTTTATCCCTTACAGGGGGTTGGGGCAATCAGCCCCAGCATTTT. Translating it yields CASSLSLTGGWGNQPQHF.

This clone came up once. The CDR3 DNA reads as TGTGCCAGCAGATTATGGCGGGGGACAGCTAACAATGAGCAGTTCTTC. It specifies CASRLWRGTANNEQFF. This chain uses TRBV5-4 with TRBJ2-1, with D perhaps assigned TRBD1 or TRBD2 (7 bases each). Trimming removed 5 bases from V and 5 bases from J, with 20 bases in between. The CDR3 covers 16 residues. The V gene's germline CDR1 is SGHNT and CDR2 YYREEE (reference sequence).

The chain employs TRBV7-2 and TRBJ2-1; D ambiguous. The length of the CDR3 is 13 residues. With 6 bases removed from V and 8 bases from J, the gap between germline ends came to 14 bases. Germline V CDR1 and CDR2: SGHTA, FQGNSA. The CDR3 is CASSFPSTDEQFF. The CDR3 DNA reads as TGTGCCAGCAGTTTTCCTAGTACCGATGAGCAGTTCTTC.

The chain recombines TRBV28 with TRBJ2-7; a weak D match, TRBD1 (6 bases). The CDR3 is 15 residues long. The ends were cut back, 4 bases at V and 3 bases at J, with 16 bases in the middle. The germline V gene encodes CDR1 MDHEN and CDR2 SYDVKM. CDR3 bases: TGTGCCAGCAGTTCACTAGGGACACAGGGCTACGAGCAGTACTTC. Amino acids: CASSSLGTQGYEQYF.

The genes are TRBV2 and TRBJ2-5, with TRBD1 matching over 11 bases. The CDR3 sequence is 14 residues long. Germline values: CDR1 SNHLY, CDR2 FYNNEI. Germline trimming cut 7 bases from V and 9 bases from J; bases unmatched to any gene: 10. Here the CDR3 reads CASKGQGDFSAQYF. CDR3 DNA sequence: TGTGCCAGCAAGGGACAGGGGGATTTTTCGGCCCAGTACTTC.

CDR3 DNA: TGTGCCAGTGAACAAACCAGGAAGGCAACGAACACCGGGGAGCTGTTTTTT. Protein: CASEQTRKATNTGELFF. The chain joins TRBV19 to TRBJ2-2; D not resolved. The CDR3 is 17 residues long. V was trimmed by 8 bases and J by 0 bases, leaving 19 bases between them. Germline loops: CDR1 LNHDA, CDR2 SQIVND (reference sequence).

The V gene is TRBV25-1, the J gene TRBJ1-1, with D hard to call. Trimming removed 6 bases at V and 1 base at J, with 15 bases between. The CDR3 is 15 amino acids. Germline V gene lookup returns CDR1 MGHDK and CDR2 SYGVNS. The CDR3 protein is CASRAGPTPNTEAFF. The CDR3 coding sequence is TGTGCCAGCAGGGCTGGACCGACCCCGAACACTGAAGCTTTCTTT.

The genes are TRBV2 and TRBJ2-7; a weak D match, TRBD1 (6 bases). CDR1 is SNHLY and CDR2 is FYNNEI in the germline V gene. Trimming removed 3 bases at V and 2 bases at J, with 14 bases between. The CDR3 loop spans 15 amino acids. In nucleotides, the CDR3 is TGTGCCAGCAGTGACGTGGGCAGGGGTACCTACGAGCAGTACTTC. It translates to CASSDVGRGTYEQYF.

The chain employs TRBV19 and TRBJ2-7, with 11 bases that match TRBD2. The CDR3 is 15 amino acids. The ends lost 6 bases at V and 1 base at J; junction bases unmatched: 5. Germline CDR1 and CDR2: LNHDA and SQIVND (reference sequence). The CDR3 coding sequence is TGTGCCAGTAGCCCGACTAGCGGGATGTCCTACGAGCAGTACTTC. Its translation: CASSPTSGMSYEQYF.

The chain is built from TRBV15 and TRBJ1-1; no clear D. The CDR3 totals 15 residues. V was cut by 3 bases and J by 1 base, with 12 bases left in between. Per the germline V gene, CDR1 is LNHNV and CDR2 is YYDKDF (reference sequence). The CDR3 coding sequence is TGTGCCACCAGCAGGCACTCGACTTGGAACACTGAAGCTTTCTTT. Its protein is CATSRHSTWNTEAFF.

V gene TRBV28 combines with J gene TRBJ2-7; D is possibly TRBD1 (6 bases). V was trimmed by 6 bases and J by 2 bases, leaving 17 bases between them. The CDR3 has 15 amino acids. Looked up from germline, CDR1 is MDHEN and CDR2 is SYDVKM. The CDR3 reads CASREGQLSPYEQYF. CDR3 bases: TGTGCCAGCAGAGAAGGACAGCTCTCTCCCTACGAGCAGTACTTC.

This chain uses TRBV20-1 with TRBJ1-5; no firm D call. Germline V lookup: CDR1 DFQATT, CDR2 SNEGSKA (reference sequence). The CDR3 sequence is 11 residues long. The germline V and J ends were trimmed by 6 bases and 6 bases, with 9 bases remaining between them. CDR3 DNA sequence: TGCAGTGCGAGGAACGGTCAGCCCCAGCATTTT. Its translation is CSARNGQPQHF.

This chain connects TRBV7-9 to TRBJ2-7, with TRBD2 identical over 9 bases. Germline V CDR1 and CDR2: SEHNR, FQNEAQ (reference sequence). This CDR3 has 16 amino acids. The V and J ends lost 3 bases and 5 bases, in that order; junction bases with no gene match: 11. As DNA, the CDR3 is TGTGCCAGCAGCTTGGGTACCGGGACTAGCTCGCACGAGCAGTACTTC. Translating it yields CASSLGTGTSSHEQYF.

The chain couples TRBV7-3 to TRBJ2-1; 7 bases map to TRBD2. With 3 bases clipped from V and 5 bases from J, the junction kept 4 bases outside the gene matches. Looked up from germline, CDR1 is SGHTA and CDR2 is FQGTGA. This CDR3 region has 14 residues. CDR3 protein: CASSFGTINNEQFF. The CDR3 coding sequence is TGTGCCAGCAGCTTTGGGACTATCAACAATGAGCAGTTCTTC.

The V call is TRBV5-1, the J call TRBJ1-5; unclear D gene. The germline V gene has CDR1 SGHRS and CDR2 YFSETQ. V lost 3 bases and J lost 6, with 13 bases in between. This CDR3 is built from 14 residues. For the CDR3, the DNA is TGCGCCAGCAGCTCGGACGGTAACTCTCAGCCCCAGCATTTT. It translates to CASSSDGNSQPQHF.

This chain joins TRBV28 and TRBJ2-5; D is perhaps TRBD2 (5 bases). Germline CDR1 and CDR2: MDHEN and SYDVKM. CDR3 length equals 14 residues. V lost 3 bases and J lost 3, with 11 bases in between. The CDR3, as DNA: TGTGCCAGCAGTTTTCCAACTAGAAAAGAGACCCAGTACTTC. Amino acid sequence: CASSFPTRKETQYF.

V gene TRBV18 combines with J gene TRBJ1-2; possibly TRBD1 for D (6 bases). The CDR3 has 14 residues. Trimming took off 2 bases at V and 4 bases at J, with 11 bases between the two ends. Germline loops: CDR1 KGHSH, CDR2 LQKENI. The CDR3 is CASSPRGMSYGYTF. The DNA for the CDR3 is TGTGCCAGCTCACCAAGGGGGATGAGCTATGGCTACACCTTC.

This clone has just one count. The chain has TRBV7-2 and TRBJ2-5, with 13 bases that match TRBD2. Germline assignment: CDR1 SGHTA and CDR2 FQGNSA. V shed 5 bases, J shed 1 base, and the junction held 4 bases outside the gene matches. This CDR3 contains 16 residues. CDR3: CASSRGLAGAQETQYF. CDR3 in DNA: TGTGCCAGCAGCCGCGGACTAGCGGGAGCCCAAGAGACCCAGTACTTC.

Only one count was recorded for this clone. V gene TRBV2 combines with J gene TRBJ1-5, with D possibly being TRBD1 (5 bases). Germline CDR1 SNHLY, CDR2 FYNNEI. The CDR3 totals 13 residues. Deletions cut 3 bases from V and 5 bases from J, with 8 bases between. CDR3 coding DNA: TGTGCCAGCAGTGACAGGGCAGATCAGCCCCAGCATTTT. It specifies CASSDRADQPQHF.

The V gene is TRBV11-2, the J gene TRBJ1-5; no firm D call. Trimming stripped 1 base from V and 5 bases from J, with 12 bases between. The CDR3 totals 15 residues. CDR1 and CDR2 (germline): SGHAT, FQNNGV. The CDR3 nucleotides read TGTGCCAGCAGCTTAGGTCTCGGAAGCTATCAGCCCCAGCATTTT. Translation gives CASSLGLGSYQPQHF. The entire variable domain, with the rest obtained from reference TRBV11-2 and TRBJ1-5, is as follows: EAGVAQSPRYKIIEKRQSVAFWCNPISGHATLYWYQQILGQGPKLLIQFQNNGVVDDSQLPKDRFSAERLKGVDSTLKIQPAKLEDSAVYLCASSLGLGSYQPQHFGDGTRLSIL.

As regards this clone: An end of the junction differs from the germline gene, which may be a read error. This chain joins TRBV4-1 and TRBJ2-7, with 8 bases lining up with TRBD1. CDR3 length: 11 residues. From germline, CDR1 is MGHRA and CDR2 YSYEKL. CDR3 bases: TGCGCCAGCAGCAAAGGACGGGACAGGCTCTTC. This translates into CASSKGRDRLF.

The V gene is TRBV2, the J gene TRBJ2-7; TRBD2 matches 8 bases. The CDR3 totals 14 residues. V lost 7 bases to trimming and J lost 2 bases; unmatched junction nucleotides: 7. The germline CDR1 and CDR2 sequences are SNHLY and FYNNEI. For the CDR3, the DNA is TGTGCCAGCACGAAGGAGCGGGGGCCCTACGAGCAGTACTTC. It encodes CASTKERGPYEQYF.

The chain joins TRBV28 to TRBJ1-2, with 9 bases that match TRBD1. The germline V gene encodes CDR1 MDHEN and CDR2 SYDVKM. The ends lost 7 bases at V and 0 bases at J; junction bases unmatched: 15. The CDR3 runs to 18 residues. CDR3 in amino acids: CASTGGPGTGRANYGYTF. The DNA of the CDR3 is TGTGCCAGCACCGGAGGCCCCGGGACAGGGAGAGCTAACTATGGCTACACCTTC.

The V gene is TRBV27, the J gene TRBJ2-1; TRBD1 aligns across 7 bases. This CDR3 is built from 14 residues. In germline, CDR1 is MNHEY, CDR2 SMNVEV (reference sequence). J gave up 1 base and V 6 bases, and 3 bases lay outside the gene matches. CDR3 protein: CASRGDSSYNEQFF. The CDR3 bases are TGTGCCAGCAGAGGGGACAGTTCCTACAATGAGCAGTTCTTC.

CDR3 DNA sequence: TGTGCCAGCAGCTCCCAAGACAGGCCCTATGGCTACACCTTC. Amino acids: CASSSQDRPYGYTF. This chain links TRBV7-2 with TRBJ1-2; D is possibly TRBD1 (6 bases). Trimming removed 4 bases from V and 4 bases from J, with 13 bases in between. The germline CDR1 and CDR2 sequences are SGHTA and FQGNSA. The CDR3 spans 14 residues. Supplemented by reference TRBV7-2 and TRBJ1-2, the full variable domain reads GAGVSQSPSNKVTEKGKDVELRCDPISGHTALYWYRQSLGQGLEFLIYFQGNSAPDKSGLPSDRFSAERTGGSVSTLTIQRTQQEDSAVYLCASSSQDRPYGYTFGSGTRLTVV.